A selection of T cell receptor beta chains follows, all from one sample in a study of cytomegalovirus exposure and HLA in healthy donors. TCRdb's copy holds only in-frame clones and misses some; the assay was immunoSEQ multiplex PCR. The repertoire includes under 200,000 clones, 82% of them detected once, and about 1.7% sits in the top ten. Sequences were obtained from PBMCs. The receptors stem from a woman aged 18-29 years in good health and CMV-seronegative. Each CDR3 is given with its conserved first and last residue. The D gene is left open where the match is weak. For some rows the clone size is stated as once, few or many, or as a class when expanded; others skip it.

D gene	clone size	V gene	J gene	CDR3 protein	CDR3 DNA
-	-	TRBV4-3	TRBJ1-4	CASSQAQLSTNEKLFF	TGCGCCAGCAGCCAAGCACAACTATCAACTAATGAAAAACTGTTTTTT
TRBD2	-	TRBV12-5	TRBJ2-1	CASGRGGGNEQFF	TGTGCTAGTGGGCGTGGGGGAGGGAATGAGCAGTTCTTC
TRBD2	-	TRBV30	TRBJ2-5	CALALAEETRYF	TGTGCCCTGGCACTAGCGGAAGAGACCCGGTACTTC
-	-	TRBV7-9	TRBJ2-5	CASSLPTGAETQYF	TGTGCCAGCAGCCTTCCTACGGGAGCAGAGACCCAGTACTTC
-	-	TRBV28	TRBJ1-4	CASSLANPTNEKLFF	TGTGCCAGCAGTTTGGCCAACCCAACTAATGAAAAACTGTTTTTT
-	-	TRBV15	TRBJ1-4	CATSRARYATNEKLFF	TGTGCCACCAGCAGAGCCCGCTACGCAACTAATGAAAAACTGTTTTTT
TRBD1	-	TRBV5-4	TRBJ2-5	CASSTPTGEETQYF	TGTGCCAGCAGCACCCCGACAGGGGAAGAGACCCAGTACTTC
-	-	TRBV30	TRBJ2-5	CAWTGPQETQYF	TGTGCCTGGACGGGTCCACAAGAGACCCAGTACTTC
-	few	TRBV21-1	TRBJ2-3	CASGLASSSTDTQYF	TGTGCCAGCGGACTAGCGAGCTCTAGCACAGATACGCAGTATTTT
TRBD2	-	TRBV4-1	TRBJ2-3	CASSQGQIAGGTADTQYF	TGCGCCAGCAGCCAAGGACAAATAGCGGGAGGGACGGCAGATACGCAGTATTTT
-	once	TRBV5-5	TRBJ2-1	CASSFLFREFF	TGTGCCAGCAGCTTCCTCTTTCGGGAGTTCTTC
-	-	TRBV28	TRBJ1-6	CASSSQTGVFSSPLHF	TGTGCCAGCAGTTCCCAAACGGGGGTTTTCAGTTCACCCCTCCACTTT
-	-	TRBV27	TRBJ2-2	CASSWGQGPTGELFF	TGTGCCAGCAGTTGGGGGCAGGGGCCGACCGGGGAGCTGTTTTTT
TRBD1	-	TRBV6-5	TRBJ2-4	CASSYGTGGAKNIQYF	TGTGCCAGCAGTTACGGGACAGGGGGAGCCAAAAACATTCAGTACTTC
TRBD2	-	TRBV30	TRBJ2-3	CAWSLWEGLGTDTQYF	TGTGCCTGGAGTTTGTGGGAGGGCCTTGGCACAGATACGCAGTATTTT
-	-	TRBV19	TRBJ2-7	CASSPAETTYEQYF	TGTGCCAGTAGTCCGGCGGAGACCACCTACGAGCAGTACTTC
TRBD2	-	TRBV7-9	TRBJ2-7	CASRSTSGSPYEQYF	TGTGCCAGCAGGTCGACTAGCGGGTCCCCCTACGAGCAGTACTTC
TRBD1	-	TRBV6-5	TRBJ2-1	CASREWNRGDFEQFF	TGTGCCAGCAGGGAATGGAACAGGGGAGACTTTGAGCAGTTCTTC
TRBD1	-	TRBV30	TRBJ1-1	CAWSGTGERKAFF	TGTGCCTGGAGTGGGACAGGGGAAAGGAAAGCTTTCTTT
TRBD1	-	TRBV4-3	TRBJ1-3	CASSHLQGIETGNTIYF	TGCGCCAGCAGCCATCTACAGGGGATCGAGACTGGAAACACCATATATTTT
TRBD2	-	TRBV18	TRBJ2-1	CASSPILLAGSSYNEQFF	TGTGCCAGCTCACCTATACTCCTAGCGGGCTCCTCCTACAATGAGCAGTTCTTC
-	few	TRBV4-1	TRBJ2-3	CASSQHDKTDTQYF	TGCGCCAGCAGCCAACATGACAAAACAGATACGCAGTATTTT
-	-	TRBV6-5	TRBJ1-2	CASSRAGNRDGYTF	TGTGCCAGCAGTCGCGCCGGGAACCGCGATGGCTACACCTTC
TRBD2	-	TRBV11-3	TRBJ2-1	CASSQGLAAYNEQFF	TGTGCCAGCAGCCAAGGGCTAGCGGCGTACAATGAGCAGTTCTTC
TRBD2	-	TRBV19	TRBJ2-2	CASLPSGRARAHTGELFF	TGTGCCAGTCTACCTAGCGGGAGGGCCCGGGCTCACACCGGGGAGCTGTTTTTT
TRBD1	-	TRBV28	TRBJ1-2	CASRGDSLGGGYTF	TGTGCCAGCAGGGGGGACAGCCTGGGGGGTGGCTACACCTTC
-	once	TRBV5-1	TRBJ2-5	CASSLSLWETQYF	TGCGCCAGCAGCTTGAGCCTGTGGGAGACCCAGTACTTC
TRBD2	-	TRBV5-8	TRBJ2-3	CASSRILAGVDTQYF	TGTGCCAGCAGCAGGATACTAGCGGGAGTAGATACGCAGTATTTT
-	-	TRBV28	TRBJ2-7	CASSSASEQYF	TGTGCCAGCAGCTCTGCGTCCGAGCAGTACTTC
-	-	TRBV27	TRBJ2-7	CASRPRYPLEQYF	TGTGCCAGCAGACCCCGGTATCCCCTTGAGCAGTACTTC
-	-	TRBV18	TRBJ1-5	CASSPLGNSNQPQHF	TGTGCCAGCTCACCTCTAGGTAATAGCAATCAGCCCCAGCATTTT
-	-	TRBV2	TRBJ1-2	CASLSPRVNYGYTF	TGTGCCAGCCTGTCCCCCCGGGTTAACTATGGCTACACCTTC
TRBD2	-	TRBV14	TRBJ2-7	CASSQIAGGPLGEQYF	TGTGCCAGCAGCCAAATCGCGGGAGGGCCGCTGGGGGAGCAGTACTTC
TRBD2	-	TRBV6-1	TRBJ2-5	CASSGGRASGLYQETQYF	TGTGCCAGCAGTGGGGGCCGGGCTAGCGGTTTGTACCAAGAGACCCAGTACTTC
-	-	TRBV7-2	TRBJ2-7	CASSPGGTLPYEQYF	TGTGCCAGCAGCCCAGGAGGAACCCTCCCCTACGAGCAGTACTTC
-	-	TRBV5-1	TRBJ2-3	CASSLAVSDTQYF	TGCGCCAGCAGCTTGGCCGTCTCAGATACGCAGTATTTT
TRBD1	-	TRBV5-1	TRBJ2-7	CASVPGDRGQHEQYF	TGCGCCAGCGTCCCTGGGGACAGGGGGCAGCACGAGCAGTACTTC
TRBD1	-	TRBV19	TRBJ1-5	CASRTGQVSNQPQHF	TGTGCCAGTAGGACGGGACAGGTGAGCAATCAGCCCCAGCATTTT
-	-	TRBV6-1	TRBJ2-2	CASSEVSGINTGELFF	TGTGCCAGCAGTGAAGTCTCGGGGATCAACACCGGGGAGCTGTTTTTT
-	few	TRBV28	TRBJ1-2	CASSTGLGYGYTF	TGTGCCAGCAGTACGGGATTGGGATATGGCTACACCTTC
-	-	TRBV7-6	TRBJ2-1	CASSPGGPFDEQFF	TGTGCCAGCAGCCCCGGAGGGCCCTTCGATGAGCAGTTCTTC
TRBD1	-	TRBV28	TRBJ2-3	CASRGRGPDTQYF	TGTGCCAGCAGAGGCAGGGGGCCCGATACGCAGTATTTT
-	once	TRBV19	TRBJ1-5	CASSARDSNQPQHF	TGTGCCAGTAGTGCCAGGGATAGCAATCAGCCCCAGCATTTT
-	-	TRBV29-1	TRBJ1-1	CSVEDHGKNTEAFF	TGCAGCGTTGAAGATCATGGCAAAAACACTGAAGCTTTCTTT
TRBD2	-	TRBV7-2	TRBJ2-1	CASSLALAGGPGEQFF	TGTGCCAGCAGCTTAGCGCTAGCGGGAGGGCCGGGAGAGCAGTTCTTC
TRBD2	once	TRBV27	TRBJ2-3	CASSLTSGNTDTQYF	TGTGCCAGCAGTTTAACTAGCGGGAACACAGATACGCAGTATTTT
TRBD2	once	TRBV11-3	TRBJ2-1	CASSLSTEREYVNEQFF	TGTGCCAGCAGCTTGTCAACGGAGCGGGAGTACGTCAATGAGCAGTTCTTC
TRBD1	once	TRBV29-1	TRBJ2-2	CSVRTGGSNTGELFF	TGCAGCGTGAGGACAGGGGGATCGAACACCGGGGAGCTGTTTTTT